This record concerns one T cell receptor beta chain sequence. The antigen is unknown. The record originates from a study of beta chain features in type 1 diabetes. Sorting produced populations that all topped 95% purity. The CDR3 contains 14 residues. Germline-derived CDR1 and CDR2 are MGHRA and YSYEKL. The trim removed 1 base at V and 8 bases at J, leaving 4 bases unmatched. General study findings and limits: Moderate but significant shortening of TCRB CDR3s was recorded in all four CD4+ subsets from Type 1 diabetes patients.

As every portion of the isolated RNA was reverse transcribed, the sequencing read expressed TCRB transcripts. The method was immunoSEQ multiplex PCR; TCRdb's version includes in-frame clones alone and lacks a portion of them. The sample has around 150,000 clones, 8.5% to 10% seen once. This chain joins TRBV4-1 and TRBJ1-4; 7 bases match TRBD1. The TCR sequence derives from a woman aged 25 to 39 with type 1 diabetes. Sequenced sample: central memory CD4+ T cells from blood. CDR3 nucleotide sequence: TGCGCCAGCAGCCAAGGCGACAGGGTGGAAAAACTGTTTTTT. Translated, it gives CASSQGDRVEKLFF.